This TCR beta chain was sequenced for a study of radiotherapy plus CTLA-4 blockade in lung cancer. Turning to this clone: Its cognate antigen is unknown. Different DNA sequences within this sample yield the same CDR3.

The V segment lost 3 bases and the J segment 0 bases; nucleotides outside the gene matches: 1. There are 14 residues in the CDR3. Germline-derived CDR1 and CDR2 are SGHRS and YFSETQ. General study points: According to reports, early shifts in blood T cell clones, alongside interferon-beta, forecast response most accurately. Radiotherapy with ipilimumab was followed by blood expansion of tumor-derived clones.

Profiled with immunoSEQ multiplex PCR; TCRdb holds only in-frame clones, not every one. The table has about 40,000 clones, 70% to 80% seen once; the top ten hold around a tenth. The source was peripheral blood, collected from a patient treated with radiotherapy plus ipilimumab. This TCR was sampled from a human donor with non-small cell lung cancer who had stable disease on radiotherapy plus ipilimumab. The rearrangement joins TRBV5-1 to TRBJ2-7, with 9 bases lining up with TRBD1. The CDR3 region is CASSSDRGSYEQYF. The CDR3 region has the DNA TGCGCCAGCAGCTCGGACAGGGGCTCCTACGAGCAGTACTTC.